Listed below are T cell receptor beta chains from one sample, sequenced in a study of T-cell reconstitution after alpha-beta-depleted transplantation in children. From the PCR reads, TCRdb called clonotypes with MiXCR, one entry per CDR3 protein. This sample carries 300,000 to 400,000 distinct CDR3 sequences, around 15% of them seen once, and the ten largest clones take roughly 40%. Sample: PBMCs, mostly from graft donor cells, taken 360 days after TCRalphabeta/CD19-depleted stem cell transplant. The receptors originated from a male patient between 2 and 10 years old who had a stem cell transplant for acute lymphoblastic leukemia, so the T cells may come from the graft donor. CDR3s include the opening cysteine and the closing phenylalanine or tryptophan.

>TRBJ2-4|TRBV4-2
CASSQDRTGFAKNIQYF
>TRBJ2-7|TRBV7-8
CASSARLIPYEQYF
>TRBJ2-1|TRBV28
CASSFSPSYNEQFF
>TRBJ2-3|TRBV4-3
CASSQDLQGGTDTQYF
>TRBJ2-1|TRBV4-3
CASSQVGGPLAYSYNEQFF
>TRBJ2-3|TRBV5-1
CASSISTDTQYF
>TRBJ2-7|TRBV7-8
CASSPDRLGYEQYF
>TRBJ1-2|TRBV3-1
CASSQVDAAYGYTF
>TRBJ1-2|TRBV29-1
CSVLGGDYGYTF
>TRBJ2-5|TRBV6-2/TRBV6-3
CASRDAPQETQYF
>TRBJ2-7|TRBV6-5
CASRIAGVQYF
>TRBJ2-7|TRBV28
CASRIDGTYEQYF
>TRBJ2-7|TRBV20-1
CSAYDTSTYEQYF
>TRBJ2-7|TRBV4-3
CASTQRHRGWDEQYF
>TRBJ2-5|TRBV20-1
CSATKRGQLQETQYF
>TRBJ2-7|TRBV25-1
CASSGQTSGRGYEQYF
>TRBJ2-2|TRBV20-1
CSAQSGTGDTTGELFF
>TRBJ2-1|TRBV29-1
CSVEPGNHNEQFF
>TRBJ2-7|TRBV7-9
CASSLDWTGSDEQYF
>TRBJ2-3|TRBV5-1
CASSLGLAGKTDTQYF
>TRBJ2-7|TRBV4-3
CASSQVPGTSSYEQYF
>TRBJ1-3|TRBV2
CASIDPRLGNTIYF
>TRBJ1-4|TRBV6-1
CASSGGSNEKLFF
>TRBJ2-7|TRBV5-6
CASSYGTGLHGQYF
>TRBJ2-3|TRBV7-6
CASSLELLAVTDTQYF
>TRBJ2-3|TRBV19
CASSILLGAVGGTDTQYF
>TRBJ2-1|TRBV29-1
CSGWLTHSYNEQFF
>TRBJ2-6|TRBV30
CAWSTGVLSGANVLTF
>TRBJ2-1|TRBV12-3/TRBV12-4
CASSLVASGYNEQFF
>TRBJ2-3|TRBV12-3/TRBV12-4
CASSALAPIAPTDTQYF
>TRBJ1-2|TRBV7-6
CASSLGPPWGLNYGYTF